This TCR beta chain was identified in a study of T cells in Graves' hyperthyroidism and ophthalmopathy. Findings of the study overall: A median around 5.9 months before onset, the model predicted ophthalmopathy. Blood held most thyroid clonotypes expanded above 0.001 frequency.

Used for diagnoses were clinical symptoms, serum thyroxine and TRAb, thyroid ultrasound and orbital computed tomography. V shed 6 bases and J 4 bases; nucleotides not matched to a gene: 8. The CDR3 runs to 14 residues. CDR1 and CDR2 from the germline V gene are DFQATT and SNEGSKA (reference sequence). This clonotype occurred many times. Its specificity is not known. There were TCR beta CDR3 regions amplified from RNA transcripts. The primer set for the first-round RT-PCR of the TCR CDR3 was HTBI. TCRdb ran MiXCR on the multiplex PCR reads and lists one entry per CDR3 protein. The sample has 610,000 or so distinct CDR3 sequences, more than 45% seen once; the top ten hold about 8%.

Sequencing used peripheral blood or thyroid tissue (not recorded which). This TCR came from a woman aged 18-29 years with Graves' hyperthyroidism. The chain employs TRBV20-1 and TRBJ2-7; 11 nucleotides match TRBD1. The CDR3 DNA sequence: TGCAGTGCCAAAGGGACAGGGGGTTTGTACGAGCAGTACTTC. This translates into CSAKGTGGLYEQYF.